This entry concerns a single TCR beta chain. This specimen comes from a study of blood T cell repertoires in COVID-19. Study-level background: The United States, Italy and Spain were the sources of the acute and convalescent COVID-19 samples. PBMCs, B-cell-depleted T cells, or T cells were the source of the cDNA or gDNA that made up the material.

Per the original methods: Using reference gene primer amplification, nucleated cell counts were estimated. The method was immunoSEQ multiplex PCR; TCRdb's version includes in-frame clones alone and lacks a portion of them. V, J and clone size derive from that table, while D and trimming were established from the DNA sequence. The profile shows 90,000 to 140,000 clones, roughly four fifths of them singletons. Germline CDR1 is MGHRA and CDR2 is YSYEKL. This CDR3 region has 17 residues. With 1 base removed from V and 11 bases from J, the gap between germline ends came to 23 bases. The sequence was collected from a woman aged 70-85 years with acute or convalescent COVID-19. The sample consisted of peripheral blood. The chain employs TRBV4-1 and TRBJ1-4; TRBD1 is a possible D gene (5 bases). The DNA of the CDR3 is TGCGCCAGCAGCCAAGTCGTTACAGGATTTCAGGCGGGGAAACTGTTTTTT. Translation: CASSQVVTGFQAGKLFF.